These 2 T cell receptor beta chains were all obtained from the same sample, sequenced in a study of CD8 T cells in ankylosing spondylitis. MiXCR, applied by TCRdb to the 5' RACE reads, yields one record per CDR3 protein. The table includes around 250,000 distinct CDR3 sequences, about 18% detected once. The source material was blood, either unsorted or a sorted T cell fraction (not recorded which). The receptors come from a male donor with ankylosing spondylitis or in good health (not recorded which).

The genes are TRBV11-2 and TRBJ2-7; TRBD2 aligns across 7 bases. The CDR3 length is 14 residues. The junction had 5 bases not matched to a gene; V was cut back by 4 bases and J by 2 bases. CDR1 is SGHAT and CDR2 is FQNNGV in the germline V gene. The CDR3 DNA reads TGTGCCAGCAGCTCCCCTAGCGGTGCCTACGAGCAGTACTTC. Its translation is CASSSPSGAYEQYF.

On this clonotype itself: One end of the junction does not line up with germline, which may come from a read error. The J gene is TRBJ2-5, the V gene TRBV3-1; 12 nucleotides agree with TRBD2. CDR3 length: 18 residues. The germline V gene encodes CDR1 LGHDT and CDR2 YNNKEL (reference sequence). CDR3 in DNA: TGTACCAGCAGAAGGGGACTAGCGGGCCGATCGTACCAAGAGACCCAGTACTTC. Its translation is CTSRRGLAGRSYQETQYF.